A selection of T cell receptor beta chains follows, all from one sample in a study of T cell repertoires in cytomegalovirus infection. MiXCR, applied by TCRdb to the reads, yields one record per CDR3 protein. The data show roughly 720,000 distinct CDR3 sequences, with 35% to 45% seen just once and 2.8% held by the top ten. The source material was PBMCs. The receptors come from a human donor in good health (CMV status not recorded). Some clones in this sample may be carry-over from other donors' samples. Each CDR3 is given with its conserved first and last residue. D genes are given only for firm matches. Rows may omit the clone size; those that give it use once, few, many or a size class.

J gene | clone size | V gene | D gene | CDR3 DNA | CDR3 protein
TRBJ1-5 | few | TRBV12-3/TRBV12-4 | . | TGTGCCAGCAGTTCCCGACACTACAATCAGCCCCAGCATTTT | CASSSRHYNQPQHF
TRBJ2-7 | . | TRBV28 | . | TGTGCCAGCCCGTTGATTGAGGGGAGCCACGTGTGTCTTCAGCAGTACTTC | CASPLIEGSHVCLQQYF
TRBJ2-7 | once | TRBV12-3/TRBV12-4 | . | TGTGCCAGCAGCCCCTCCCCGCGGTGGTCCTACGAGCAGTACTTC | CASSPSPRWSYEQYF
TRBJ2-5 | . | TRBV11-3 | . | TGTGCCAGCAGCTTGGACAGCGGGGCCCAAGAGACCCAGTACTTC | CASSLDSGAQETQYF
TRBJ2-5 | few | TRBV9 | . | TGTGCCAGCAGCGTAGCTACGGGCCAACAAGAGACCCAGTACTTC | CASSVATGQQETQYF
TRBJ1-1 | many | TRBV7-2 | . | TGTGCCAGCAGCTTAGTTGTGGGCGGCACTGAAGCTTTCTTT | CASSLVVGGTEAFF
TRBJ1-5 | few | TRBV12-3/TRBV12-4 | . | TGTGCCAGCAGTTTAGGGGAAAAGGGTCAGCCCCAGCATTTT | CASSLGEKGQPQHF
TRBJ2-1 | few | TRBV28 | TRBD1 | TGTGCCAGCACCCTCGTGGACAGGGTAAGGAATGAGCAGTTCTTC | CASTLVDRVRNEQFF
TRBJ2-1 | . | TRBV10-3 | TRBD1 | TGTGCCATCAGTGCGGGACAGGGGGCGAGCAATGAGCAGTTCTTC | CAISAGQGASNEQFF
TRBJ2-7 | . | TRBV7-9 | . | TGTGCCAGCAGCCCATGCGTAGCCGAGACCTACGAGCAGTACTTC | CASSPCVAETYEQYF
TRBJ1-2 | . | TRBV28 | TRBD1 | TGTGCCTCCAGGGGGTTTGGTGGCTACACCTTC | CASRGFGGYTF
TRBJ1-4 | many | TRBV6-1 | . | TGTGCCAGCAGTGAGGGGCGCGCTAATGAAAAACTGTTTTTT | CASSEGRANEKLFF
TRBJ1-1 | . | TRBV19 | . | TGTGCCAGTAGTATAAGGGGTTTGATCACTGAAGCTTTCTTT | CASSIRGLITEAFF
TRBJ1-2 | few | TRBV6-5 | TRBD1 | TGTGCCAGCACCTGGACAGGGGGCATCTATGGCTACACCTTC | CASTWTGGIYGYTF
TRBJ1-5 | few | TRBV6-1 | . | TGTGCCAGCAAGACACAGGGAGACAGCCTTCATCAGCCCCAGCATTTT | CASKTQGDSLHQPQHF
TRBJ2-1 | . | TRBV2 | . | TGTGCCAGCAGGGCTATAAATGAGCAGTTCTTC | CASRAINEQFF
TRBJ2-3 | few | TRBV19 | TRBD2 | TGTGCCAGTAGTACCGGACTAGCGGCAGATACGCAGTATTTT | CASSTGLAADTQYF
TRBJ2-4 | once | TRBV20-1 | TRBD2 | TGCAGTGCTCTGAGCGGGAGCGCCAAAAACATTCAGTACTTC | CSALSGSAKNIQYF
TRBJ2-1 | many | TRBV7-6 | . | TGTGCCAGCAGCTTAGCGTGGCTAGCGCGGCCCTCCTACAATGAGCAGTTCTTC | CASSLAWLARPSYNEQFF
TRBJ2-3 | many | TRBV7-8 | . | TGTGCCAGCAGGGCAGCGACAGAGGGAACAGATACGCAGTATTTT | CASRAATEGTDTQYF
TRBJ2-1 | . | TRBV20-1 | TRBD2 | TGCAGTGCTAGAAAGGGCGGGAGCTCCTACAATGAGCAGTTCTTC | CSARKGGSSYNEQFF
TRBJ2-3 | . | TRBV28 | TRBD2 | TGTGCCAGCCTAAGGGGAGGGAGGGCCCGCACAGATACGCAGTATTTT | CASLRGGRARTDTQYF
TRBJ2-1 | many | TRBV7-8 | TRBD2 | TGTGCCAGCAGCTTTTTACTAGCGGGAGTCTACAATGAGCAGTTCTTC | CASSFLLAGVYNEQFF